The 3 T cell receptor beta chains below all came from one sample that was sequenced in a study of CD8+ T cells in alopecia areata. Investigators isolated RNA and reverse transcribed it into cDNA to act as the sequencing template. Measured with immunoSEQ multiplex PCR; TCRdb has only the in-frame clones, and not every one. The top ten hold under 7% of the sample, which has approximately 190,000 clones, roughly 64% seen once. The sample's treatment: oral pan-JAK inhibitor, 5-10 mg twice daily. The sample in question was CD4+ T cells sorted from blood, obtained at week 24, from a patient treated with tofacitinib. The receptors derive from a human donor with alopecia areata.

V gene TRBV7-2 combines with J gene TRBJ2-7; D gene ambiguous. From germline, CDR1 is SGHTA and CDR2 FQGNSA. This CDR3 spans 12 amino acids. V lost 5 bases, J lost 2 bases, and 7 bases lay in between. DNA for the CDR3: TGTGCCAGCAGCGAACACCCCTACGAGCAGTACTTC. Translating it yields CASSEHPYEQYF.

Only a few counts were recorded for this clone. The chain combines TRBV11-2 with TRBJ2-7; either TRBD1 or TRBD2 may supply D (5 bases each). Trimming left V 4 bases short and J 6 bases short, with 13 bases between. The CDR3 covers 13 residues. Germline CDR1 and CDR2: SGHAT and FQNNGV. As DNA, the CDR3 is TGTGCCAGCAGCTCGGGGCGACGGACCGAGCAGTACTTC. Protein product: CASSSGRRTEQYF.

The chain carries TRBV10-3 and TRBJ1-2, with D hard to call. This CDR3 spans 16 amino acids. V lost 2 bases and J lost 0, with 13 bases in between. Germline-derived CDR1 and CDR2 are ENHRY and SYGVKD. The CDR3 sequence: CAISEEFGVANYGYTF. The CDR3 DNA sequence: TGTGCCATCAGTGAGGAGTTTGGGGTCGCTAACTATGGCTACACCTTC.